These T cell receptor beta chains were read from a single sample in a study of blood T cell repertoires in COVID-19. TCRdb keeps only in-frame clones here, not all; method: immunoSEQ multiplex PCR. The sample contains about 240,000 clones, around 85% of which appear only once. The sequenced sample was peripheral blood. Receptor source: a man in his fifties or sixties with acute or convalescent COVID-19. Each CDR3 is given with its conserved first and last residue. The D gene is left open where the match is weak. Size values are once, few and many counts, or a class for expanded clones, and some rows have none.

V gene	D gene	clone size	J gene	CDR3 protein	CDR3 DNA
TRBV12-3/TRBV12-4	NA	NA	TRBJ1-5	CASSLGPAFQHF	TGTGCCAGCAGCTTGGGGCCCGCCTTTCAGCATTTT
TRBV6-2/TRBV6-3	NA	NA	TRBJ2-5	CASSSSGQETQYF	TGTGCCAGCAGTTCAAGCGGCCAAGAGACCCAGTACTTC
TRBV19	TRBD1	NA	TRBJ2-6	CASSLYSSTGGGSGANVLTF	TGTGCCAGTAGTCTCTACTCCTCGACAGGGGGCGGATCTGGGGCCAACGTCCTGACTTTC
TRBV24-1	NA	NA	TRBJ1-5	CATSGKGDNQGQPQHF	TGTGCCACCAGTGGTAAGGGGGATAATCAGGGCCAGCCCCAGCATTTT
TRBV4-1	NA	NA	TRBJ2-6	CASSQDSGSIGFGANVLTF	TGCGCCAGCAGCCAAGATTCGGGATCAATTGGGTTTGGGGCCAACGTCCTGACTTTC
TRBV4-3	NA	NA	TRBJ1-1	CASSQDLGASQNTEAFF	TGCGCCAGCAGCCAAGATCTTGGGGCCAGCCAGAACACTGAAGCTTTCTTT
TRBV5-1	TRBD1	NA	TRBJ1-2	CASSGQGSTNYGYTF	TGCGCCAGCAGTGGACAGGGGTCGACTAACTATGGCTACACCTTC
TRBV7-7	NA	NA	TRBJ2-5	CASGVAGIPGETQYF	TGTGCTAGCGGTGTGGCGGGGATCCCGGGGGAGACCCAGTACTTC
TRBV28	NA	NA	TRBJ2-1	CGGVSDTFDKNYNEQFF	TGTGGGGGAGTTTCCGACACTTTCGACAAGAACTACAATGAGCAGTTCTTC
TRBV20-1	NA	NA	TRBJ1-3	CSASYRASGNTIYF	TGCAGTGCTAGTTACAGGGCGTCTGGAAACACCATATATTTT
TRBV7-3	TRBD2	NA	TRBJ2-1	CASSLASGANNEQFF	TGTGCCAGCAGCTTAGCTAGCGGGGCCAACAATGAGCAGTTCTTC
TRBV4-2	TRBD2	NA	TRBJ2-2	CASSHDLAGGGTGELFF	TGTGCCAGCAGCCATGATCTAGCGGGAGGCGGGACCGGGGAGCTGTTTTTT
TRBV15	NA	NA	TRBJ1-1	CATSRDFRPNTEAFF	TGTGCCACCAGCAGAGATTTCAGGCCGAACACTGAAGCTTTCTTT
TRBV10-3	TRBD1	NA	TRBJ2-6	CAISSGGAGANVLTF	TGTGCCATCAGCTCAGGGGGCGCCGGGGCCAACGTCCTGACTTTC
TRBV30	NA	NA	TRBJ1-1	CAWSVRGGPLLLNTEAFF	TGTGCCTGGAGTGTAAGGGGGGGACCGCTGTTACTGAACACTGAAGCTTTCTTT
TRBV9	TRBD1	NA	TRBJ1-4	CASSVSGQVTEKLFF	TGTGCCAGCAGCGTCAGTGGACAGGTGACTGAAAAACTGTTTTTT
TRBV7-2	TRBD2	NA	TRBJ2-1	CASRAGLAGDNEQFF	TGTGCCAGCAGGGCCGGACTAGCGGGAGACAATGAGCAGTTCTTC
TRBV4-3	TRBD2	NA	TRBJ2-7	CASSQGLAGKYEQYF	TGCGCCAGCAGCCAAGGACTAGCGGGAAAATACGAGCAGTACTTC
TRBV7-2	TRBD2	NA	TRBJ2-3	CASSLLAGVSWGTDTQYF	TGTGCCAGCAGCTTACTAGCGGGAGTCTCTTGGGGCACAGATACGCAGTATTTT
TRBV3-1/TRBV3-2	NA	NA	TRBJ2-7	CASSKSGPYEQYF	TGTGCCAGCAGCAAAAGCGGACCCTACGAGCAGTACTTC
TRBV28	TRBD2	NA	TRBJ2-3	CASSLYDRFGGGPSTDTQYF	TGTGCCAGCAGTTTATACGATCGATTTGGCGGGGGTCCGAGCACAGATACGCAGTATTTT
TRBV24-1	NA	NA	TRBJ2-1	CATSDGQSSYNEQFF	TGTGCCACCAGTGATGGACAGTCCTCCTACAATGAGCAGTTCTTC
TRBV27	TRBD1	NA	TRBJ2-7	CASSLSRQGYYEQYF	TGTGCCAGCAGTTTATCCCGACAGGGATACTACGAGCAGTACTTC
TRBV7-2	TRBD1	few	TRBJ2-2	CASSPGGFTGELFF	TGTGCCAGCAGCCCAGGGGGCTTCACCGGGGAGCTGTTTTTT
TRBV28	NA	NA	TRBJ1-2	CASTIGGWDGYTF	TGTGCCAGTACAATTGGGGGCTGGGATGGCTACACCTTC
TRBV10-3	NA	NA	TRBJ2-1	CAISIADGSYNEQFF	TGTGCCATCAGTATAGCGGACGGCTCCTACAATGAGCAGTTCTTC
TRBV6-5	NA	NA	TRBJ1-1	CASSPRGMQKAFF	TGTGCCAGCAGCCCCCGGGGAATGCAGAAAGCCTTCTTT
TRBV7-9	TRBD2	NA	TRBJ2-5	CASSLGVAGTEETQYF	TGTGCCAGCAGCTTAGGGGTAGCGGGTACTGAAGAGACCCAGTACTTC
TRBV4-3	NA	NA	TRBJ1-5	CASSQDRENHPQHF	TGCGCCAGCAGCCAAGATCGGGAGAATCATCCCCAGCATTTT
TRBV19	NA	few	TRBJ1-4	CASSSRTASNEKLFF	TGTGCCAGTAGTTCCCGGACAGCATCTAATGAAAAACTGTTTTTT
TRBV7-9	TRBD2	NA	TRBJ2-3	CASTAGTNTDTQYF	TGTGCCAGCACCGCCGGGACTAACACAGATACGCAGTATTTT
TRBV7-2	TRBD2	NA	TRBJ2-5	CASSWLSGRAGETQYF	TGTGCCAGCAGCTGGCTTAGCGGGAGGGCCGGAGAGACCCAGTACTTC
TRBV5-4	TRBD1	NA	TRBJ2-7	CASSPVGQGGEQYF	TGTGCCAGCAGCCCGGTGGGACAGGGAGGGGAGCAGTACTTC
TRBV7-9	NA	NA	TRBJ2-1	CASSLRGSSYNEQFF	TGTGCCAGCAGTCTTCGGGGGTCGTCCTACAATGAGCAGTTCTTC
TRBV5-6	TRBD1	NA	TRBJ2-7	CASSYVTGGFTYEQYF	TGTGCCAGCAGCTACGTGACAGGGGGGTTTACGTACGAGCAGTACTTC
TRBV5-8	TRBD1	NA	TRBJ1-1	CASSSGQITEAFF	TGTGCCAGCAGCTCGGGACAGATCACTGAAGCTTTCTTT
TRBV27	NA	NA	TRBJ1-5	CASSLSPRQPQHF	TGTGCCAGCAGTTTATCACCTCGGCAGCCCCAGCATTTT
TRBV19	TRBD1	NA	TRBJ2-1	CASGDRVQFF	TGTGCCAGTGGGGACAGGGTTCAGTTCTTC
TRBV27	NA	NA	TRBJ2-1	CASSFGATPSYNEQFF	TGTGCCAGCAGTTTTGGGGCGACACCCTCCTACAATGAGCAGTTCTTC
TRBV5-1	NA	NA	TRBJ2-7	CASSLALAPREQYF	TGCGCCAGCAGCTTGGCCTTAGCTCCTCGCGAGCAGTACTTC
TRBV2	TRBD1	NA	TRBJ1-2	CASSDRDRRNYGYTF	TGTGCCAGCAGTGACCGGGACAGGAGAAACTATGGCTACACCTTC
TRBV11-3	NA	NA	TRBJ2-2	CASSKPGDTGELFF	TGTGCCAGCAGTAAGCCGGGGGACACCGGGGAGCTGTTTTTT
TRBV29-1	NA	NA	TRBJ1-2	CSVEDEDRGGYTF	TGCAGCGTTGAAGACGAGGATCGGGGTGGCTACACCTTC
TRBV5-6	NA	NA	TRBJ2-4	CASRERGGIEAKNIQYF	TGTGCCAGCAGGGAGAGAGGAGGGATCGAGGCCAAAAACATTCAGTACTTC
TRBV30	TRBD1	NA	TRBJ1-3	CAWSVVDRPWGGNTIYF	TGTGCCTGGAGTGTAGTGGACAGGCCGTGGGGTGGAAACACCATATATTTT
TRBV5-5	NA	NA	TRBJ2-3	CASSLAASAYTDTQYF	TGTGCCAGCAGCTTGGCGGCTAGCGCCTACACAGATACGCAGTATTTT
TRBV6-5	NA	NA	TRBJ2-7	CASSYAPGDEQYF	TGTGCCAGCAGTTATGCCCCAGGGGACGAGCAGTACTTC
TRBV5-8	TRBD1	once	TRBJ1-2	CASSSSGTGVLYGYTF	TGTGCCAGCAGCAGTTCCGGGACAGGGGTCCTCTATGGCTACACCTTC
TRBV7-2	NA	NA	TRBJ1-2	CASSHRAAAYAYTF	TGTGCCAGCAGCCACAGGGCAGCTGCTTACGCCTACACCTTC
TRBV6-5	NA	NA	TRBJ2-1	CASRDSFMDEQFF	TGTGCCAGCAGGGACTCCTTTATGGATGAGCAGTTCTTC
TRBV2	TRBD1	NA	TRBJ1-4	CASSGTGREKLFF	TGTGCCAGCAGTGGGACAGGGCGCGAAAAACTGTTTTTT
TRBV29-1	NA	NA	TRBJ2-2	CSVAPRAGELFF	TGCAGCGTTGCACCGCGGGCCGGGGAGCTGTTTTTT
TRBV6-2/TRBV6-3	NA	NA	TRBJ2-1	CASSSGYNEQFF	TGTGCCAGCAGTTCGGGTTACAATGAGCAGTTCTTC
TRBV7-9	TRBD2	NA	TRBJ2-7	CASSLPSGRVTEQYF	TGTGCCAGCAGCTTACCTAGCGGGAGGGTAACCGAGCAGTACTTC
TRBV3-1/TRBV3-2	NA	NA	TRBJ2-7	CASSQRSGPYEQYF	TGTGCCAGCAGCCAAAGGTCAGGGCCCTACGAGCAGTACTTC
TRBV6-6	TRBD1	few	TRBJ1-5	CASSYGQGGTQHF	TGTGCCAGCAGTTATGGACAGGGAGGGACCCAGCATTTT
TRBV9	TRBD2	NA	TRBJ2-1	CASSFSGSVENEQFF	TGTGCCAGCAGTTTTAGCGGGAGTGTGGAAAATGAGCAGTTCTTC
TRBV7-3	TRBD2	NA	TRBJ2-2	CASSPVAGGPAGELFF	TGTGCCAGCAGCCCGGTAGCGGGAGGGCCGGCCGGGGAGCTGTTTTTT